This entry lists 6 T cell receptor beta chains sequenced from one sample in a study of response to subunit inactivated influenza vaccine. MiXCR was run by TCRdb on the RT-PCR reads, yielding one entry per CDR3 protein. The data contain under 200,000 distinct CDR3 sequences, less than 15% of them singletons. The sample was also linked to a second study, of T cells expressing NK-cell markers. This second study says: The authors made TCR beta cDNA libraries by 5'RACE template switching. This switching added a universal primer site and UMIs.

Sequences were derived from CD8+ T cells sorted from PBMCs, sampled 11 to 12 days after vaccination. The receptor source for this set is a man aged 50 to 59 who received an inactivated influenza vaccine.

This clonotype has just a few counts. The genes are TRBV4-3 and TRBJ2-3, with D hard to call. There are 16 residues in the CDR3. V was trimmed by 0 bases and J by 4 bases, leaving 14 bases between them. Germline CDR1 LGHNA, CDR2 YSLEER. CDR3 region: CASSQEELSAADTQYF. The CDR3 coding sequence is TGCGCCAGCAGCCAAGAAGAGCTCTCCGCCGCAGATACGCAGTATTTT.

The chain is built from TRBV10-3 and TRBJ1-2; the match to TRBD1 covers 8 bases. CDR1 and CDR2 (germline): ENHRY, SYGVKD. The J segment lost 6 bases and the V segment lost 6 bases, leaving 0 bases of the junction unmatched. The CDR3 is 11 residues long. CDR3 in DNA: TGTGCCATCAGGACAGGGGATGGCTACACCTTC. Translation gives CAIRTGDGYTF.

The chain recombines TRBV27 with TRBJ2-7; TRBD1 might be the D (6 bases). CDR1 MNHEY and CDR2 SMNVEV come from the germline V gene (reference sequence). The ends were cut back, 5 bases at V and 0 bases at J, with 14 bases in the middle. This CDR3 region has 15 residues. CDR3 sequence: CASSLRQANSYEQYF. CDR3 in DNA: TGTGCCAGCAGTCTACGACAGGCCAACTCCTACGAGCAGTACTTC.

The V and J genes are TRBV28 and TRBJ2-3; TRBD2 matches 10 bases. Trimming removed 6 bases from V and 4 bases from J; junction bases left unmatched: 7. The germline V gene has CDR1 MDHEN and CDR2 SYDVKM. CDR3 length: 15 residues. CDR3 coding DNA: TGTGCCAGCAGACAGGGACTAGCGTCCGCAGATACGCAGTATTTT. Its translation: CASRQGLASADTQYF.

In this sample, this clonotype turned up a few times. This rearrangement joins TRBV2 to TRBJ2-7, with 7 bases identical to TRBD1. Germline CDR1 and CDR2: SNHLY and FYNNEI. J gave up 2 bases and V 6 bases, and 7 bases lay outside the gene matches. The CDR3 totals 14 residues. The CDR3 coding sequence is TGTGCCAGCAGCCGACAGGGCTACGCCTACGAGCAGTACTTC. Translation: CASSRQGYAYEQYF.

The chain uses TRBV13 and TRBJ1-1; the match to TRBD1 covers 10 bases. With V trimmed by 4 bases and J by 5 bases, 10 bases remained unmatched. The germline gives CDR1 PRHDT, CDR2 FYEKMQ (reference sequence). The CDR3 extends over 16 amino acids. CDR3 in DNA: TGTGCCAGCAGCTCCTACCCCGGGACAGGGGCGACTGAAGCTTTCTTT. It yields the protein CASSSYPGTGATEAFF.